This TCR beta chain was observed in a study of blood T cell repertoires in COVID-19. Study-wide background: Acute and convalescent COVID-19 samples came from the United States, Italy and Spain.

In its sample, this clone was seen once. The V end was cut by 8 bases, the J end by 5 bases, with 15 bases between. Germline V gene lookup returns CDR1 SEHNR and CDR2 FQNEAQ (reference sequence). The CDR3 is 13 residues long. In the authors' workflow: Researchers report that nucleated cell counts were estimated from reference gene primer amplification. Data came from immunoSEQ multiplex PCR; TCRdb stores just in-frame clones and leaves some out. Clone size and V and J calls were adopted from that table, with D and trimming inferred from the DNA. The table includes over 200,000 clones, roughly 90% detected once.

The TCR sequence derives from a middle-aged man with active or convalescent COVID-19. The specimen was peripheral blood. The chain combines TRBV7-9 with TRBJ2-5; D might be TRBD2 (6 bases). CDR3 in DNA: TGTGCCAGCGGGGGACTGAATGGGGAGACCCAGTACTTC. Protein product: CASGGLNGETQYF. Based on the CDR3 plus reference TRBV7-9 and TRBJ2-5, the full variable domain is DTGVSQNPRHKITKRGQNVTFRCDPISEHNRLYWYRQTLGQGPEFLTYFQNEAQLEKSRLLSDRFSAERPKGSFSTLEIQRTEQGDSAMYLCASGGLNGETQYFGPGTRLLVL.